These T cell receptor beta chains were read from a single sample in a study of cytomegalovirus exposure and HLA in healthy donors. Sequencing used immunoSEQ multiplex PCR; TCRdb keeps in-frame clones, though not all of them. The data hold about 55,000 clones, with more than 80% observed a single time. The sequencing sample was made of PBMCs. Source of these receptors: a man aged 18 to 30 in good health and CMV-seronegative. CDR3s include the opening cysteine and the closing phenylalanine or tryptophan. The D gene is left open where the match is weak. Not every row has a clone size; where given, it reads once, few, many or a size class.

length: 15; D: -; V: TRBV6-1; size: -; J: TRBJ1-2; DNA: TGTGCCAGCAGTGAAGCCCCCAGCAGGCAGGGCGGCTACACCTTC; CDR3: CASSEAPSRQGGYTF
length: 16; D: TRBD2; V: TRBV5-1; size: -; J: TRBJ2-1; DNA: TGCGCCAGCAGCCTCGGGACTAGCGGGAGGGTGAATGAGCAGTTCTTC; CDR3: CASSLGTSGRVNEQFF
length: 15; D: -; V: TRBV6-5; size: -; J: TRBJ2-7; DNA: TGTGCCAGCAGCCGCGCCGGAGGATTTGACTACGAGCAGTACTTC; CDR3: CASSRAGGFDYEQYF
length: 21; D: TRBD2; V: TRBV5-1; size: -; J: TRBJ2-7; DNA: TGCGCCAGCAGCCGACACGGCGGGACTAGCGCGATCCTGGCAACCCGGGACGAGCAGTACTTC; CDR3: CASSRHGGTSAILATRDEQYF
length: 17; D: TRBD2; V: TRBV7-3; size: -; J: TRBJ2-3; DNA: TGTGCCAGCAGCTCATTTCCGGGACTAGCGGGAGGCGGGGCGCAGTATTTT; CDR3: CASSSFPGLAGGGAQYF
length: 18; D: -; V: TRBV5-1; size: once; J: TRBJ2-7; DNA: TGCGCCAGCAGCTTGTTTGGGGGAGGCCGGGACAGCCGGAACGAGCAGTACTTC; CDR3: CASSLFGGGRDSRNEQYF
length: 13; D: TRBD2; V: TRBV7-2; size: -; J: TRBJ2-7; DNA: TGTGCCAGCAGACTAGCGGGAGGAAACGAGCAGTACTTC; CDR3: CASRLAGGNEQYF
length: 18; D: TRBD1; V: TRBV11-2; size: -; J: TRBJ1-1; DNA: TGTGCCAGCAGCTTAGAGAAGGGTGGACAGGGCATGAACACTGAAGCTTTCTTT; CDR3: CASSLEKGGQGMNTEAFF
length: 15; D: -; V: TRBV2; size: -; J: TRBJ1-1; DNA: TGTGCCAGCAGGAGGATCGTTGGGGCCCGCACTGAAGCTTTCTTT; CDR3: CASRRIVGARTEAFF
length: 13; D: -; V: TRBV4-2; size: -; J: TRBJ2-2; DNA: TGTGCCAGCAGCCAAGCAGAAACCGGGGAGCTGTTTTTT; CDR3: CASSQAETGELFF
length: 17; D: TRBD2; V: TRBV5-1; size: -; J: TRBJ2-7; DNA: TGCGCCAGCAGCGCCTCGATCACTAGCGGACCTATCTACGAGCAGTACTTC; CDR3: CASSASITSGPIYEQYF
length: 15; D: -; V: TRBV6-1; size: -; J: TRBJ2-7; DNA: TGTGCCAGCAGTGAAGATAAGGGGGGGCCCTACGAGCAGTACTTC; CDR3: CASSEDKGGPYEQYF
length: 13; D: TRBD1; V: TRBV2; size: -; J: TRBJ2-7; DNA: TGTGCCAGCGGGGACAGAGTAACCTACGAGCAGTACTTC; CDR3: CASGDRVTYEQYF
length: 16; D: -; V: TRBV25-1; size: -; J: TRBJ2-4; DNA: TGTGCCAGCAGTTCGCGGGAAGACGTAGCCAAAAACATTCAGTACTTC; CDR3: CASSSREDVAKNIQYF
length: 18; D: -; V: TRBV19; size: -; J: TRBJ2-1; DNA: TGTGCCAGTAGTATAAGGTTCAGCGGCAGCCCCCTCTACAATGAGCAGTTCTTC; CDR3: CASSIRFSGSPLYNEQFF
length: 15; D: TRBD1; V: TRBV11-1; size: -; J: TRBJ2-3; DNA: TGTGCCAGCAGCTTAGTCAGGGGGCGTGGAGATACGCAGTATTTT; CDR3: CASSLVRGRGDTQYF
length: 17; D: TRBD1; V: TRBV5-1; size: -; J: TRBJ2-5; DNA: TGCGCCAGCAGCTCCTACTTTCAGGGGGCGTCATCTGAGACCCAGTACTTC; CDR3: CASSSYFQGASSETQYF
length: 11; D: -; V: TRBV6-5; size: once; J: TRBJ2-7; DNA: TGTGCCAGCAGCCCCGGAGGCGAGCAGTACTTC; CDR3: CASSPGGEQYF
length: 19; D: TRBD2; V: TRBV5-1; size: -; J: TRBJ2-7; DNA: TGCGCCAGCAGCGCGGGGGGGGGCGGTCGCCAGGGGCCTTCCTACGAGCAGTACTTC; CDR3: CASSAGGGGRQGPSYEQYF
length: 12; D: -; V: TRBV5-6; size: -; J: TRBJ2-7; DNA: TGTGCCAGCAGCTTGACCAGCTACGAGCAGTACTTC; CDR3: CASSLTSYEQYF
length: 14; D: -; V: TRBV6-1; size: -; J: TRBJ2-5; DNA: TGTGCCAGCAATCCGTTGAACAGGGAAGAGACCCAGTACTTC; CDR3: CASNPLNREETQYF
length: 16; D: TRBD2; V: TRBV5-4; size: -; J: TRBJ2-2; DNA: TGTGCCAGCAGCTCTTTAGCGGGAGGGAACACCGGGGAGCTGTTTTTT; CDR3: CASSSLAGGNTGELFF
length: 16; D: TRBD2; V: TRBV6-1; size: -; J: TRBJ2-2; DNA: TGTGCCAGCAGTGAAGCCGGTGCGGGAGGGACCGGGGAGCTGTTTTTT; CDR3: CASSEAGAGGTGELFF
length: 14; D: TRBD1; V: TRBV28; size: once; J: TRBJ2-7; DNA: TGTGCCAGCAGCCCCTACAGGGGGCTGGACGAGCAGTACTTC; CDR3: CASSPYRGLDEQYF
length: 14; D: TRBD1; V: TRBV2; size: -; J: TRBJ1-2; DNA: TGTGCCAGCAGGGAAACAGGGGTGAACTATGGCTACACCTTC; CDR3: CASRETGVNYGYTF
length: 14; D: TRBD1; V: TRBV14; size: -; J: TRBJ2-7; DNA: TGTGCCAGCAGCCAAACGGGACAGTTATACGAGCAGTACTTC; CDR3: CASSQTGQLYEQYF
length: 15; D: TRBD2; V: TRBV5-1; size: once; J: TRBJ2-5; DNA: TGCGCCAGCAGCTTGGAGTCTAGCGGGGAAGAGACCCAGTACTTC; CDR3: CASSLESSGEETQYF
length: 14; D: -; V: TRBV19; size: once; J: TRBJ2-1; DNA: TGTGCCAGTAGTATAGTACCATCCACTAATGAGCAGTTCTTC; CDR3: CASSIVPSTNEQFF
length: 15; D: -; V: TRBV28; size: -; J: TRBJ2-3; DNA: TGTGCCAGCAGTTTTGGTAGCCCTAGCACAGATACGCAGTATTTT; CDR3: CASSFGSPSTDTQYF
length: 16; D: -; V: TRBV7-6; size: -; J: TRBJ2-2; DNA: TGTGCCAGCAGTCCTAGAGTGGGGGCCCCCACCGGGGAGCTGTTTTTT; CDR3: CASSPRVGAPTGELFF
length: 15; D: -; V: TRBV6-5; size: -; J: TRBJ2-1; DNA: TGTGCCAGCAGTCCGGACTACTCTAGGATTCATGAGCAGTTCTTC; CDR3: CASSPDYSRIHEQFF